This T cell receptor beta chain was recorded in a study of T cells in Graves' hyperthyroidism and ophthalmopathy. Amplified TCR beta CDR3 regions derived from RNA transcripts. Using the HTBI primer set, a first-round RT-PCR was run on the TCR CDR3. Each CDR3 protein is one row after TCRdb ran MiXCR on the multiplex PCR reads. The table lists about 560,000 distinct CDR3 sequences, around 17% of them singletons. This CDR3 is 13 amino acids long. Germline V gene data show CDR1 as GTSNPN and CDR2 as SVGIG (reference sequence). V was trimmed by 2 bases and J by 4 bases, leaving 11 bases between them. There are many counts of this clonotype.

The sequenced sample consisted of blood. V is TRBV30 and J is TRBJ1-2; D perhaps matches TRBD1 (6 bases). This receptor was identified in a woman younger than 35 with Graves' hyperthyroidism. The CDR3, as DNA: TGTGCCTGGAGTCCAGGGGCTGGCTATGGCTACACCTTC. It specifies CAWSPGAGYGYTF.